One sample yielded the 21 T cell receptor beta chains listed below, sequenced in a study of post-analysis software for immune sequencing data. Study-wide results and limits: With TRBV5-6, TRBV5-1 and TRBV20-1 included, a handful of TRBV segments were more frequent in patients than in controls.

These TCRs are of unknown antigen specificity. Presence of unique molecular identifiers characterized the TCR beta cDNA libraries. MiXCR was run by TCRdb on the PCR reads, yielding one entry per CDR3 protein. The table has approximately 730,000 distinct CDR3 sequences, 25% to 30% seen once; the top ten hold 0.5% to 0.6%. The material sequenced was blood. The source of these receptors is a girl aged 10-17 years with multiple sclerosis.

This clonotype was seen ten or more times. The chain joins TRBV10-3 to TRBJ2-1; the D gene could be TRBD1 or TRBD2 (5 bases each). The CDR3 runs to 13 residues. CDR1 and CDR2 from the germline V gene are ENHRY and SYGVKD. The germline V and J ends were trimmed by 7 bases and 7 bases, with 14 bases remaining between them. The CDR3 nucleotides are TGTGCCATCACACGAGGGGCGGAAAATGAGCAGTTCTTC. Translating gives CAITRGAENEQFF.

A word on this clonotype: Just one base apart from a much larger clone, this may be a read error. V is TRBV7-2 and J is TRBJ2-1; D is perhaps TRBD2 (6 bases). CDR3 length: 15 residues. V dropped 4 bases and J dropped 13 bases, with 23 bases sitting between them. The germline V gene has CDR1 SGHTA and CDR2 FQGNSA. CDR3 residues: CASSSIGTWGETQFF. The CDR3 DNA reads TGTGCCAGCAGCTCTATCGGGACTTGGGGAGAGACCCAGTTCTTC. The full variable domain, completed using reference TRBV7-2 and TRBJ2-1, is GAGVSQSPSNKVTEKGKDVELRCDPISGHTALYWYRQSLGQGLEFLIYFQGNSAPDKSGLPSDRFSAERTGGSVSTLTIQRTQQEDSAVYLCASSSIGTWGETQFFGPGTRLTVL.

The chain employs TRBV4-3 and TRBJ2-3; 8 bases line up with TRBD2. J gave up 2 bases and V 1 base, and 5 bases lay outside the gene matches. CDR3 length: 16 residues. Germline CDR1 LGHNA, CDR2 YSLEER. The CDR3 protein is CASSQGAGVLTDTQYF. CDR3 bases: TGCGCCAGCAGCCAAGGAGCGGGAGTTCTCACAGATACGCAGTATTTT.

The chain combines TRBV7-9 with TRBJ2-6; no firm D call. V was shortened by 3 bases and J by 0 bases, with 18 bases between the two germline ends. The V gene's germline CDR1 is SEHNR and CDR2 FQNEAQ (reference sequence). The CDR3 consists of 19 residues. The CDR3 bases are TGTGCCAGCAGCTTGCCGAGGTTGGGCGGCACCTCTGGGGCCAACGTCCTGACTTTC. It is translated as CASSLPRLGGTSGANVLTF.

The J gene is TRBJ2-5, the V gene TRBV4-1; TRBD2 matches 7 bases. Per the germline V gene, CDR1 is MGHRA and CDR2 is YSYEKL. V lost 4 bases and J lost 1; bases outside the gene matches: 9. The CDR3 totals 16 residues. The CDR3 is CASSPRERGGQETQYF. The CDR3 nucleotides are TGCGCCAGCAGCCCCCGTGAGCGGGGAGGCCAAGAGACCCAGTACTTC.

J is TRBJ2-1 and V is TRBV6-2 or TRBV6-3; 7 bases line up with TRBD2. The J segment lost 4 bases and the V segment lost 0 bases, leaving 6 bases of the junction unmatched. Germline-derived CDR1 and CDR2 are MNHEY and SVGEGT. The CDR3 has 16 residues. The CDR3 DNA is TGTGCCAGCAGTTACTCTACAGCGGGGCCGTACAATGAGCAGTTCTTC. Its protein is CASSYSTAGPYNEQFF.

V usage is TRBV20-1 and J usage is TRBJ2-4; possibly TRBD1 for D (6 bases). In germline, CDR1 is DFQATT, CDR2 SNEGSKA (reference sequence). This CDR3 contains 13 residues. The CDR3 coding sequence is TGCAGGGGATCGACAGGAGCCAAAAACATTCAGTACTTC. It codes for CRGSTGAKNIQYF.

The V gene is TRBV7-2, the J gene TRBJ2-4; D unclear. The V end lost 2 bases, the J end lost 6 bases, and 11 bases lay between the germline ends. Germline-derived CDR1 and CDR2 are SGHTA and FQGNSA. This CDR3 spans 14 amino acids. As DNA, the CDR3 is TGTGCCAGCAGCTTAAATGTGGCTAGAAACATTCAGTACTTC. Protein: CASSLNVARNIQYF.

This clonotype has more than one count but fewer than ten. The V and J genes are TRBV7-2 and TRBJ2-7; D remains ambiguous. The germline gives CDR1 SGHTA, CDR2 FQGNSA. V lost 0 bases and J 5 bases, leaving 8 bases between the germline ends. The CDR3 covers 13 residues. As DNA, the CDR3 is TGTGCCAGCAGCTTAGCCTCTAGGAACGAGCAGTACTTC. As protein: CASSLASRNEQYF.

This chain uses TRBV7-2 with TRBJ2-7; 14 nucleotides align to TRBD2. The CDR3 sequence is 18 residues long. V was clipped by 2 bases and J by 0 bases; unmatched bases: 6. Germline V CDR1 and CDR2: SGHTA, FQGNSA. This CDR3 is CASSLKRLAGGVSYEQYF. CDR3 DNA sequence: TGTGCCAGCAGCTTAAAGCGACTAGCGGGAGGGGTCTCCTACGAGCAGTACTTC.

V is TRBV29-1 and J is TRBJ2-1, with 10 bases fitting TRBD2. CDR1 and CDR2 from the germline V gene are SQVTM and ANQGSEA. J lost 5 bases, V lost 3 bases, and 4 bases had no gene match. The length of the CDR3 is 14 residues. The CDR3 DNA reads TGCAGCGTTGATCGGACTAGCGGTAACAATGAGCAGTTCTTC. Its translation: CSVDRTSGNNEQFF.

In its sample, this clonotype was seen a few times. The chain joins TRBV2 to TRBJ2-1; the match to TRBD2 covers 7 bases. This CDR3 spans 13 amino acids. The germline V gene has CDR1 SNHLY and CDR2 FYNNEI. Unmatched junction bases numbered 6, after V lost 4 bases and J lost 9 bases. The CDR3 coding sequence is TGTGCCAGCAGTGCGACTAGCTCTGGTGAGCAGTTCTTC. Residues: CASSATSSGEQFF.

V usage is TRBV5-1 and J usage is TRBJ1-2; 7 positions match TRBD1. Germline V gives CDR1 SGHRS, CDR2 YFSETQ. The CDR3 is 13 amino acids. Trimming at V came to 1 base and at J to 7 bases, leaving 4 bases not matched to a gene. DNA of the CDR3: TGCGCCAGCAGCTTGCGGTGGACAGGTGGCTACACCTTC. It codes for CASSLRWTGGYTF.

This chain links TRBV20-1 with TRBJ2-1, with D hard to call. The CDR3 totals 14 residues. Germline V lookup: CDR1 DFQATT, CDR2 SNEGSKA (reference sequence). The germline V and J ends were trimmed by 7 bases and 4 bases, with 17 bases remaining between them. The CDR3 DNA sequence: TGCAGTGGACTCTTGAGGATGGGTTACAATGAGCAGTTCTTC. Encoded protein: CSGLLRMGYNEQFF.

The chain joins TRBV5-5 to TRBJ1-5; the D gene is possibly TRBD1 (5 bases). The ends were cut back, 3 bases at V and 7 bases at J, with 11 bases in the middle. Germline CDR1 SGHKS, CDR2 YYEKEE (reference sequence). The CDR3 loop spans 13 amino acids. In DNA, the CDR3 is TGTGCCAGCAGCTCGACAGTTCAGCAGCCCCAGCATTTT. This sequence encodes CASSSTVQQPQHF.

The chain links TRBV28 to TRBJ2-2; D remains unclear. CDR3 length equals 14 residues. Between the trimmed V and J ends, which lost 11 bases and 1 base, there was a span of 14 bases. Germline-derived CDR1 and CDR2 are MDHEN and SYDVKM. This CDR3 is CAGLSLKNTGELFF. CDR3 in DNA: TGTGCCGGCCTCTCGCTAAAGAACACCGGGGAGCTGTTTTTT.

As concerns this clonotype: One end of the junction fails to match germline, which may point to a read error. The chain combines TRBV2 with TRBJ1-5, with D tentatively TRBD1 (5 bases). There are 15 residues in the CDR3. CDR1 is SNHLY, CDR2 FYNNEI, per germline. CDR3 DNA sequence: TGTGCCAGCAGTGAAGCGTGGCAGGGCAAACAGCCCCAGCATTTT. Its translation: CASSEAWQGKQPQHF.

This clonotype came up a few times. CDR3 sequence reads: CASSLTGVVATEAFF. For the CDR3, the DNA is TGTGCCAGCAGTTTAACAGGGGTGGTGGCCACTGAAGCTTTCTTT. The V gene is TRBV12-3 or TRBV12-4, the J gene TRBJ1-1; 7 nucleotides match TRBD1. V was clipped by 2 bases and J by 4 bases; unmatched bases: 7. CDR3 length: 15 residues.

The J gene is TRBJ1-5, the V gene TRBV27; weak D call: TRBD1 (6 bases). Per the germline V gene, CDR1 is MNHEY and CDR2 is SMNVEV (reference sequence). The CDR3 covers 12 residues. Trimming took 5 bases from V and 5 from J, leaving 7 bases between them. CDR3 coding DNA: TGTGCCAGCAGTCACAGGGATCAGCCCCAGCATTTT. As protein: CASSHRDQPQHF.

The chain couples TRBV5-1 to TRBJ1-5, with D hard to call. Germline-derived CDR1 and CDR2 are SGHRS and YFSETQ. Trimming pared 0 bases from V and 12 bases from J, leaving 13 bases between. The CDR3 loop spans 13 amino acids. CDR3 sequence: CASSLEPRIDQHF. DNA of the CDR3: TGCGCCAGCAGCTTGGAACCGCGGATCGACCAGCATTTT.

The sample holds a few counts of this clonotype. The genes are TRBV7-2 and TRBJ1-1, with TRBD1 matching over 7 bases. The CDR3 totals 16 residues. CDR1 is SGHTA, CDR2 FQGNSA, per germline. V lost 4 bases and J lost 3; bases outside the gene matches: 11. The CDR3 coding sequence is TGTGCCAGCAGCTCGAACAGGGGCGCGTGGGACACTGAAGCTTTCTTT. Encoded protein: CASSSNRGAWDTEAFF. Combining the CDR3 with reference TRBV7-2 and TRBJ1-1 gives the whole variable domain GAGVSQSPSNKVTEKGKDVELRCDPISGHTALYWYRQSLGQGLEFLIYFQGNSAPDKSGLPSDRFSAERTGGSVSTLTIQRTQQEDSAVYLCASSSNRGAWDTEAFFGQGTRLTVV.